The 2 T cell receptor beta chains given below trace back to one sample, sequenced in a study of identical twins. MiXCR, applied by TCRdb to the 5' RACE reads, yields one record per CDR3 protein. The sample carries some 440,000 distinct CDR3 sequences, more than 20% recorded once. The same sample was also studied in work on T cells expressing NK-cell markers.

The sequencing input was CD4+ T cells sorted from blood. These receptors were collected from a woman under 30 in good health.

The chain employs TRBV5-1 and TRBJ2-2, with 7 positions matching TRBD1. Germline CDR1 reads SGHRS; CDR2 reads YFSETQ. The V and J ends lost 4 bases and 6 bases, in that order; junction bases with no gene match: 3. The CDR3 is 13 amino acids. The CDR3 bases are TGCGCCAGCAGCCCACAGGGGTCCGGGGAGCTGTTTTTT. This sequence encodes CASSPQGSGELFF.

The sample holds a few counts of this clonotype. The genes are TRBV5-1 and TRBJ1-2; TRBD1 matches at 7 bases. CDR3 length: 14 amino acids. Germline lookup yields CDR1 SGHRS and CDR2 YFSETQ. The trim removed 1 base at V and 4 bases at J, leaving 4 bases unmatched. The CDR3 spells CASSLTGVGYGYTF. CDR3 DNA: TGCGCCAGCAGCTTGACAGGGGTCGGCTATGGCTACACCTTC.